The 29 T cell receptor beta chains below come from one sample, sequenced in a study of cytomegalovirus exposure and HLA in healthy donors (dated by TCRdb to 2017 to 2019). Libraries were made using the immunoSEQ multiplex PCR assay. The multiplex PCR relied on a mix of 60 forward primers for TCR Vbeta segments and 13 reverse primers for TCR Jbeta segments. The immuneACCESS repertoire file appears here via TCRdb, limited to in-frame rearrangements. These files lack a portion of the clones; in checked studies, under half of the deficit traces to unresolved V genes, and the cause of the others is not known. The sample contains 40,000 or so clones, roughly 60% of them found a single time. Roughly 8.9% of the sample is in the top ten clones. Source material: PBMCs. All receptors come from a human donor in good health.

This sequence joins TRBV29-1 and TRBJ2-7; 9 bases are shared with TRBD1. Germline V gene lookup returns CDR1 SQVTM and CDR2 ANQGSEA. V was clipped by 8 bases and J by 6 bases; unmatched bases: 5. The CDR3 consists of 11 residues. CDR3 sequence (DNA): TGCAGCTCTTGGACAGGGGTCGAGCAGTACTTC. It translates to CSSWTGVEQYF.

This chain links TRBV2 with TRBJ1-5; D not certain. This CDR3 has 14 amino acids. V shed 2 bases and J shed 4 bases, with 9 bases lying between them. Germline V CDR1 and CDR2: SNHLY, FYNNEI. CDR3 sequence reads: CASSELPGNQPQHF. The CDR3 DNA reads as TGTGCCAGCAGTGAACTCCCAGGAAATCAGCCCCAGCATTTT.

The table lists this clone with a few counts. The rearrangement links TRBV5-1 to TRBJ1-2, with a weak D call TRBD1 (5 bases). The CDR3 is made up of 14 amino acids. Trimming took off 3 bases at V and 1 base at J, with 10 bases between the two ends. Germline loops: CDR1 SGHRS, CDR2 YFSETQ. CDR3 residues: CASSSRQNNYGYTF. CDR3 DNA: TGCGCCAGCAGCTCGCGACAGAATAACTATGGCTACACCTTC.

The chain recombines TRBV6-1 with TRBJ2-7; perhaps TRBD2 as D (7 bases). The germline V gene encodes CDR1 MNHNS and CDR2 SASEGT. The CDR3 is made up of 18 amino acids. V lost 4 bases and J lost 3, with 25 bases in between. CDR3 DNA sequence: TGTGCCAGCAGTGTAGAGGGGGGGAATCGATGGAACCACTACGAGCAGTACTTC. This translates into CASSVEGGNRWNHYEQYF.

The CDR3 DNA reads TGTGCCAGCAGTCCCGGGACAGTTAAAAACATTCAGTACTTC. Amino acid sequence: CASSPGTVKNIQYF. This chain uses TRBV6-5 with TRBJ2-4, with 7 bases lining up with TRBD1. Trimming cost V 5 bases and J 4 bases; bases outside gene matches: 5. There are 14 residues in the CDR3. Germline V CDR1 and CDR2: MNHEY, SVGAGI.

This clone was recorded once. The chain recombines TRBV10-3 with TRBJ2-7, with TRBD2 matching over 7 bases. There are 13 residues in the CDR3. Germline assignment: CDR1 ENHRY and CDR2 SYGVKD. V gave up 10 bases and J gave up 4 bases; unmatched junction bases: 10. CDR3 sequence (DNA): TGTGCCACCCGGTGGTGGGGGGGGTACGAGCAGTACTTC. Protein sequence: CATRWWGGYEQYF.

The sample holds one count of this clone. The chain employs TRBV30 and TRBJ2-7; 8 nucleotides match TRBD2. Germline V gives CDR1 GTSNPN, CDR2 SVGIG (reference sequence). This CDR3 has 15 amino acids. Trimming removed 1 base from V and 2 bases from J; junction bases left unmatched: 7. The CDR3 coding sequence is TGTGCCTGGAGTGGTGGCGGGGGGTTCCCCTACGAGCAGTACTTC. It encodes CAWSGGGGFPYEQYF.

This clone was observed once. V gene TRBV5-4 combines with J gene TRBJ2-7, with TRBD1 as a possible D gene (6 bases). CDR1 SGHNT and CDR2 YYREEE come from the germline V gene (reference sequence). Trimming cost V 4 bases and J 1 base, with 27 bases left between them. The CDR3 is made up of 19 amino acids. CDR3 sequence (DNA): TGTGCCAGCAGCCTGGGGGCCAAACAGGGAGCAGGGGTATCCTACGAGCAGTACTTC. Its protein is CASSLGAKQGAGVSYEQYF.

CDR3 amino acids: CASSLEHRGVYQPQHF. The CDR3 nucleotides are TGTGCCAGCAGCTTAGAGCACAGGGGCGTGTATCAGCCCCAGCATTTT. This sequence joins TRBV7-2 and TRBJ1-5; 7 nucleotides agree with TRBD1. This CDR3 has 16 residues. CDR1 SGHTA and CDR2 FQGNSA come from the germline V gene. The ends lost 1 base at V and 5 bases at J; junction bases unmatched: 8.

V and J are TRBV4-2 and TRBJ2-3, with 10 nucleotides matching TRBD2. V shed 0 bases and J 0 bases; nucleotides not matched to a gene: 6. The CDR3 loop spans 18 amino acids. Germline CDR1 is LGHNA and CDR2 is YNFKEQ. The CDR3: CASSQDPLAGVSTDTQYF. The CDR3, as DNA: TGTGCCAGCAGCCAAGACCCCCTAGCGGGGGTAAGCACAGATACGCAGTATTTT.

This clone was seen more than once but under ten times. J is TRBJ2-7 and V is TRBV9; TRBD1 matches at 10 bases. V lost 4 bases and J lost 1; bases outside the gene matches: 2. Per germline, CDR1 SGDLS and CDR2 YYNGEE. This CDR3 is 14 amino acids long. CDR3 DNA: TGTGCCAGCAGCAAGGGACAGGGGTCCTACGAGCAGTACTTC. It encodes CASSKGQGSYEQYF.

The chain carries TRBV5-1 and TRBJ2-5; 9 bases match TRBD1. Germline CDR1 SGHRS, CDR2 YFSETQ. V gave up 4 bases and J gave up 2 bases; unmatched junction bases: 3. This CDR3 spans 14 amino acids. CDR3 region: CASSTGGPQETQYF. The CDR3 DNA sequence: TGCGCCAGCAGCACAGGGGGCCCGCAAGAGACCCAGTACTTC.

The chain combines TRBV6-1 with TRBJ2-3, with 9 bases fitting TRBD2. The junction had 7 bases not matched to a gene; V was cut back by 6 bases and J by 3 bases. CDR3 length: 15 amino acids. Germline V gene sequence: CDR1 MNHNS, CDR2 SASEGT. This chain's CDR3 is CASRAGTSQTDTQYF. As DNA, the CDR3 is TGTGCCAGCAGGGCCGGGACTAGCCAGACAGATACGCAGTATTTT.

J is TRBJ2-7 and V is TRBV19; no reliable D call. The ends were cut back, 6 bases at V and 0 bases at J, with 9 bases in the middle. Germline V lookup: CDR1 LNHDA, CDR2 SQIVND (reference sequence). The CDR3 loop spans 13 amino acids. The CDR3 loop is CASRAGYSYEQYF. As DNA, the CDR3 is TGTGCCAGTAGGGCAGGTTACTCCTACGAGCAGTACTTC.

The chain has TRBV2 and TRBJ2-3, with 8 bases that match TRBD1. Germline V lookup: CDR1 SNHLY, CDR2 FYNNEI. Trimming at V came to 4 bases and at J to 1 base, leaving 7 bases not matched to a gene. This CDR3 comprises 16 residues. The CDR3: CASSGLQGVGTDTQYF. In DNA form, the CDR3 reads TGTGCCAGCAGTGGCCTACAGGGGGTGGGCACAGATACGCAGTATTTT.

This clone was counted a few times. A read error may produce the germline difference seen at one junction end. The chain links TRBV30 to TRBJ2-7; D may be TRBD1 (6 bases). This CDR3 region has 16 residues. The germline V gene has CDR1 GTSNPN and CDR2 SVGIG (reference sequence). As DNA, the CDR3 is TGTGCCTGGAGCGTACCTCGACCGGGACAAGCCTACGTGCAGTACTTC. Residues: CAWSVPRPGQAYVQYF.

The chain employs TRBV6-4 and TRBJ2-2, with a tentative D call TRBD2 (6 bases). Trimming shortened V by 8 bases and J by 4 bases, and 14 bases separated the two germline ends. The CDR3 spans 14 residues. Per germline, CDR1 MRHNA and CDR2 SNTAGT. CDR3 DNA sequence: TGTGCCAGCCGACTAGGCTCGACCACCGGGGAGCTGTTTTTT. Translated, it gives CASRLGSTTGELFF.

The chain's CDR3 is CASSLDPRWSVTYEQYF. CDR3 DNA sequence: TGTGCCAGCAGCTTAGATCCCCGGTGGTCCGTAACCTACGAGCAGTACTTC. The chain couples TRBV11-3 to TRBJ2-7; D remains ambiguous. This CDR3 comprises 17 residues. V was cut by 0 bases and J by 2 bases, with 17 bases left in between. Per germline, CDR1 SGHNT and CDR2 YENEEA.

The gene calls are TRBV2 and TRBJ2-5; 8 nucleotides line up with TRBD1. Germline loops: CDR1 SNHLY, CDR2 FYNNEI. The V segment lost 4 bases and the J segment 5 bases; nucleotides outside the gene matches: 12. The CDR3 has 16 amino acids. DNA of the CDR3: TGTGCCAGCAGTGGAGTTACAGGGGGTTTCGAGGAGACCCAGTACTTC. It is translated as CASSGVTGGFEETQYF.

This rearrangement joins TRBV9 to TRBJ2-7, with TRBD1 identical over 11 bases. CDR3 length equals 14 residues. In germline, CDR1 is SGDLS, CDR2 YYNGEE. Germline trimming cut 4 bases from V and 3 bases from J; bases unmatched to any gene: 3. This CDR3 reads CASSRGTGGYEQYF. In DNA form, the CDR3 reads TGTGCCAGCAGCCGTGGGACAGGGGGCTACGAGCAGTACTTC.

The chain couples TRBV4-3 to TRBJ1-5, with D possibly TRBD1 on 5 matching bases. Trimming shortened V by 1 base and J by 4 bases, and 11 bases separated the two germline ends. This CDR3 has 15 amino acids. CDR1 LGHNA and CDR2 YSLEER come from the germline V gene. The CDR3 loop is CASSQGQGTNQPQHF. CDR3 sequence (DNA): TGCGCCAGCAGCCAAGGGCAGGGAACAAATCAGCCCCAGCATTTT.

Only a few counts were recorded for this clone. This chain links TRBV5-4 with TRBJ1-2; D remains unclear. This CDR3 is built from 14 residues. Germline loops: CDR1 SGHNT, CDR2 YYREEE (reference sequence). With 1 base removed from V and 6 bases from J, the gap between germline ends came to 13 bases. CDR3 loop: CASSLIELGDGYTF. CDR3 sequence (DNA): TGTGCCAGCAGCTTGATTGAGCTCGGGGATGGCTACACCTTC.

Only a few counts were recorded for this clone. This chain connects TRBV7-2 to TRBJ2-2; D is possibly TRBD1 (7 bases). V was pared by 5 bases and J by 7 bases, with 26 bases between. The CDR3 has 18 residues. Per the germline V gene, CDR1 is SGHTA and CDR2 is FQGNSA. CDR3 region: CASSRAPGGPSAIGELFF. The CDR3 nucleotides read TGTGCCAGCAGCCGGGCTCCAGGGGGGCCTAGTGCGATCGGGGAGCTGTTTTTT.

The V and J genes are TRBV29-1 and TRBJ1-5, with D uncertain. Germline-derived CDR1 and CDR2 are SQVTM and ANQGSEA. Deletions cut 4 bases from V and 1 base from J, with 5 bases between. The CDR3 contains 12 residues. For the CDR3, the DNA is TGCAGCGTTGCGGGGAGCAATCAGCCCCAGCATTTT. Its translation: CSVAGSNQPQHF. The whole variable domain, remainder taken from reference TRBV29-1 and TRBJ1-5, is SAVISQKPSRDICQRGTSLTIQCQVDSQVTMMFWYRQQPGQSLTLIATANQGSEATYESGFVIDKFPISRPNLTFSTLTVSNMSPEDSSIYLCSVAGSNQPQHFGDGTRLSIL.

V usage is TRBV6-5 and J usage is TRBJ1-4; 8 bases agree with TRBD1. Germline V gene data show CDR1 as MNHEY and CDR2 as SVGAGI. Trimming took 4 bases from V and 3 from J; bases not matched to a gene: 4. The CDR3 has 15 residues. CDR3 loop: CASSFRGLANEKLFF. CDR3 sequence (DNA): TGTGCCAGCAGTTTCAGGGGGCTGGCTAATGAAAAACTGTTTTTT.

The chain is built from TRBV9 and TRBJ2-7; D remains ambiguous. This CDR3 spans 14 amino acids. Looked up from germline, CDR1 is SGDLS and CDR2 is YYNGEE. The ends were cut back, 4 bases at V and 0 bases at J, with 11 bases in the middle. The CDR3 DNA sequence: TGTGCCAGCAGCCCCCGGCTAGTCTCCTACGAGCAGTACTTC. Translating gives CASSPRLVSYEQYF.

The chain carries TRBV14 and TRBJ1-5; 12 nucleotides align to TRBD1. The length of the CDR3 is 15 residues. The trim removed 3 bases at V and 6 bases at J, leaving 3 bases unmatched. Germline CDR1 reads SGHDN; CDR2 reads FVKESK. CDR3 nucleotides: TGTGCCAGCAGCCATAGGGACAGGGGGCTTCAGCCCCAGCATTTT. Translating it yields CASSHRDRGLQPQHF. The full variable domain, completed using reference TRBV14 and TRBJ1-5, is EAGVTQFPSHSVIEKGQTVTLRCDPISGHDNLYWYRRVMGKEIKFLLHFVKESKQDESGMPNNRFLAERTGGTYSTLKVQPAELEDSGVYFCASSHRDRGLQPQHFGDGTRLSIL.

This rearrangement joins TRBV29-1 to TRBJ2-4; 7 bases line up with TRBD1. V lost 4 bases and J lost 9; bases outside the gene matches: 12. The length of the CDR3 is 14 residues. Germline lookup yields CDR1 SQVTM and CDR2 ANQGSEA. The CDR3 here is CSVVGTTGLGIQYF. The CDR3 nucleotides are TGCAGCGTTGTGGGAACGACAGGGCTCGGCATTCAGTACTTC. The variable domain in full, with the rest retrieved from reference TRBV29-1 and TRBJ2-4, is SAVISQKPSRDICQRGTSLTIQCQVDSQVTMMFWYRQQPGQSLTLIATANQGSEATYESGFVIDKFPISRPNLTFSTLTVSNMSPEDSSIYLCSVVGTTGLGIQYFGAGTRLSVL.

The chain couples TRBV25-1 to TRBJ2-1; D possibly corresponds to TRBD2 (7 bases). CDR3 size: 15 residues. The ends were cut back, 7 bases at V and 5 bases at J, with 18 bases in the middle. Germline loops: CDR1 MGHDK, CDR2 SYGVNS. CDR3 sequence: CASTVGGAPNNEQFF. In nucleotides, the CDR3 is TGTGCCAGCACGGTAGGGGGGGCACCTAACAATGAGCAGTTCTTC.